This T cell receptor (beta chain) was sequenced during a study of post-analysis software for immune sequencing data. Study in general: The patients showed relapsing-remitting, secondary progressive and progressive-relapsing multiple sclerosis courses.

V lost 1 base, J lost 2 bases, and 6 bases lay in between. From germline, CDR1 is MNHEY and CDR2 SVGAGI. The CDR3 sequence is 15 residues long. TCR beta libraries were prepared from cDNA with unique molecular identifiers. T cells numbering roughly 1 to 10 million gave rise to roughly 0.5 million cDNA molecules. TCRdb ran MiXCR on the PCR reads and lists one entry per CDR3 protein. The table shows roughly 800,000 distinct CDR3 sequences, with about 53% occurring only once. In regard to this clonotype: Antigen unknown.

Points from the study as a whole: There were about 5 TRBV segments more frequent in patients than controls, and TRBV5-6, TRBV5-1 and TRBV20-1 were among them. Significantly lower normalized Chao1 diversity was found in patients with multiple sclerosis relative to controls. Samples from one preparation batch, clustered by F measure, grouped strongly together.

The chain is built from TRBV6-5 and TRBJ2-6; a weak D match, TRBD2 (6 bases). Sequencing was performed on blood. The sequence came from a girl between 10 and 17 years old with multiple sclerosis. CDR3 region: CASSYWGAGANVLTF. CDR3 coding DNA: TGTGCCAGCAGTTACTGGGGGGCTGGGGCCAACGTCCTGACTTTC.